This record concerns one TCR beta chain sequence. V shed 10 bases and J 8 bases; nucleotides not matched to a gene: 11. The CDR3 has 14 amino acids. CDR1 and CDR2 (germline): KGHDR, SFDVKD. Sequencing used immunoSEQ multiplex PCR; TCRdb keeps in-frame clones, though not all of them. Of around 210,000 clones in the sample, roughly nine tenths were seen once. These data are taken from a study of blood T cell repertoires in COVID-19. The chain is built from TRBV24-1 and TRBJ2-1; 9 nucleotides line up with TRBD1. Material: peripheral blood. This TCR was recovered from a woman between 65 and 79 years old with acute or convalescent COVID-19. DNA for the CDR3: TGTGCCACAGCGGGACAGGGACCTTCCGATGAGCAGTTCTTC. This sequence encodes CATAGQGPSDEQFF.